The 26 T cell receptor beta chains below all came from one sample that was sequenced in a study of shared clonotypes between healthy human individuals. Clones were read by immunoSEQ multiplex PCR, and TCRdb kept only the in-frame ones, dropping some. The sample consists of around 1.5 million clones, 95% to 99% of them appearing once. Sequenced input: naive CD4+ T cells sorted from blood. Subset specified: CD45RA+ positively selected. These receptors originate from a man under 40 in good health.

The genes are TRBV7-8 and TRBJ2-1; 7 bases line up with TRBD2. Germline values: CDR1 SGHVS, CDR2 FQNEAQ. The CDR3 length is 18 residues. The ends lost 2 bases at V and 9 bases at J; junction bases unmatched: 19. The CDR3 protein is CASSLRAPSGLSETEQFF. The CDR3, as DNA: TGTGCCAGCAGCTTAAGGGCCCCTAGCGGACTCTCGGAAACTGAGCAGTTCTTC. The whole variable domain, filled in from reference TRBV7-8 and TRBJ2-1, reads GAGVSQSPRYKVAKRGQDVALRCDPISGHVSLFWYQQALGQGPEFLTYFQNEAQLDKSGLPSDRFFAERPEGSVSTLKIQRTQQEDSAVYLCASSLRAPSGLSETEQFFGPGTRLTVL.

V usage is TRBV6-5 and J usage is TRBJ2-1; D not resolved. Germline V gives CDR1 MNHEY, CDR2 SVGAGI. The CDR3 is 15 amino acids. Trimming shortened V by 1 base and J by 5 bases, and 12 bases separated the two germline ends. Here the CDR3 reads CASSYLPKPHNEQFF. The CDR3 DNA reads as TGTGCCAGCAGTTACTTGCCCAAGCCCCACAATGAGCAGTTCTTC.

The CDR3 DNA follows: TGTGCCGCGAGGGGACGGAACACCGGGGAGCTGTTTTTT. It is translated as CAARGRNTGELFF. The rearrangement uses TRBV21-1 and TRBJ2-2. TRBV21-1 is labeled a pseudogene. The CDR3 extends over 13 amino acids.

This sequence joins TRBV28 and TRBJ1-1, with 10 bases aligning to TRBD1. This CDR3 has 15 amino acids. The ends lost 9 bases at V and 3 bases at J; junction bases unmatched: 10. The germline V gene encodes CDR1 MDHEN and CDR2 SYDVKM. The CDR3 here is CASSSTGGRYTEAFF. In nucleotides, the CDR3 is TGTGCCAGTTCATCGACAGGGGGCAGGTACACTGAAGCTTTCTTT.

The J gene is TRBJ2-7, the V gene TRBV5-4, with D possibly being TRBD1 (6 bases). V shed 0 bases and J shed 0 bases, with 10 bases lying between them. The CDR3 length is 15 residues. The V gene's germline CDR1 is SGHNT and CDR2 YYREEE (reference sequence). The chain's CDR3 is CASSLDTGSSYEQYF. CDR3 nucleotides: TGTGCCAGCAGCTTGGATACAGGGAGCTCCTACGAGCAGTACTTC.

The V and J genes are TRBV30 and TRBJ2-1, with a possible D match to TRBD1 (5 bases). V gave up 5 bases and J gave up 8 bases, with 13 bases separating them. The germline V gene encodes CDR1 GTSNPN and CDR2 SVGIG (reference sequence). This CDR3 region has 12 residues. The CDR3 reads CAWEKGAHEQFF. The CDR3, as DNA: TGTGCCTGGGAAAAAGGGGCGCATGAGCAGTTCTTC.

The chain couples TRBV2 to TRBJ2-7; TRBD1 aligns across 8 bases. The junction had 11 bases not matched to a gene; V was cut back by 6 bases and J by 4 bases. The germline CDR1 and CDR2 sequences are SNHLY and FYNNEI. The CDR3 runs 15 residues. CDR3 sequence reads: CASSLPGQGQYEQYF. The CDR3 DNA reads TGTGCCAGCAGCCTTCCTGGACAGGGACAGTACGAGCAGTACTTC. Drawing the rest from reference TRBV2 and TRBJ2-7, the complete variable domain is EPEVTQTPSHQVTQMGQEVILRCVPISNHLYFYWYRQILGQKVEFLVSFYNNEISEKSEIFDDQFSVERPDGSNFTLKIRSTKLEDSAMYFCASSLPGQGQYEQYFGPGTRLTVT.

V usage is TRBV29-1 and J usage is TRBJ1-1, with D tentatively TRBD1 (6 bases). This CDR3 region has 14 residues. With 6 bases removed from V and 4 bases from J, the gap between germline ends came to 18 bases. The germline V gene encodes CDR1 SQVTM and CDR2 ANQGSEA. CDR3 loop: CSVDQGRRGTEAFF. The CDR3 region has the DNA TGCAGCGTGGACCAGGGGCGCCGGGGCACTGAAGCTTTCTTT.

The CDR3 nucleotides are TGTGCCAGCAGCCAAGATCCCGGGAAATACAATGAGCAGTTCTTC. Its translation is CASSQDPGKYNEQFF. This chain joins TRBV4-2 and TRBJ2-1, with a weak D call TRBD2 (5 bases). The CDR3 totals 15 residues. V was cut by 0 bases and J by 4 bases, with 10 bases left in between. CDR1 and CDR2 (germline): LGHNA, YNFKEQ.

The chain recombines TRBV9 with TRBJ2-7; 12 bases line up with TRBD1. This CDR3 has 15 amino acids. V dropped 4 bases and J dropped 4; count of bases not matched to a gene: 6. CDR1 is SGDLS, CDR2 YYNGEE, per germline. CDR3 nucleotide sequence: TGTGCCAGCAGCTTTGGGGACAGGGGGCCTTACGAGCAGTACTTC. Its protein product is CASSFGDRGPYEQYF.

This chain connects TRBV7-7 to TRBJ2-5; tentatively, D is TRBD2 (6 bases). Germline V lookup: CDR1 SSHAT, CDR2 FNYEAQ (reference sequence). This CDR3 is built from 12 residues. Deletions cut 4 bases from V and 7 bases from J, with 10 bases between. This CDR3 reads CASSSQGGTQYF. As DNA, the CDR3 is TGTGCCAGCAGCTCGCAGGGAGGGACCCAGTACTTC.

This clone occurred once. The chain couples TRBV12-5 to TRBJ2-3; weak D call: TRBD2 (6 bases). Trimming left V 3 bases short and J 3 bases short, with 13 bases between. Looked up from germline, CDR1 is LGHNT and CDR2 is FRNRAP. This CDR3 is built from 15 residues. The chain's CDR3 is CASGFVGGLTDTQYF. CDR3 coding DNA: TGTGCTAGTGGTTTTGTCGGGGGTTTGACAGATACGCAGTATTTT.

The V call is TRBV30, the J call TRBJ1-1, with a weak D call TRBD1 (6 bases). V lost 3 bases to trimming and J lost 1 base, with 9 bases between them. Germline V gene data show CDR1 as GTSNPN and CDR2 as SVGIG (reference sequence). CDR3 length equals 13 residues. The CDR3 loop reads CAWRLTGNTEAFF. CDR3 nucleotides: TGTGCCTGGAGATTGACAGGGAACACTGAAGCTTTCTTT.

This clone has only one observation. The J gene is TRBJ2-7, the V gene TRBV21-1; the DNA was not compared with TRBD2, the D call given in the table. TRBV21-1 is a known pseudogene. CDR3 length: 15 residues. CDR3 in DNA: TGTGCCAGCGGGCATAGCGGAGCGGTTCCCGACGAGCAGTACTTC. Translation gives CASGHSGAVPDEQYF.

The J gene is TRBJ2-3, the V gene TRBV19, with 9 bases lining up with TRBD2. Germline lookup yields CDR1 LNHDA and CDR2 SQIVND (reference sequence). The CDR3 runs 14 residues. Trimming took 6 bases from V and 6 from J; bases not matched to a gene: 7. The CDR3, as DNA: TGTGCCAGTAGCCCCCGGACTAGCGTGGATACGCAGTATTTT. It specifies CASSPRTSVDTQYF.

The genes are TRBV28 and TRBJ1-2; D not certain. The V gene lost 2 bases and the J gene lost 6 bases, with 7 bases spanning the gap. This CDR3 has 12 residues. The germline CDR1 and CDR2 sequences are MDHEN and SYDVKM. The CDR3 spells CASSLRRDGYTF. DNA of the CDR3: TGTGCCAGCAGTTTACGGCGAGATGGCTACACCTTC.

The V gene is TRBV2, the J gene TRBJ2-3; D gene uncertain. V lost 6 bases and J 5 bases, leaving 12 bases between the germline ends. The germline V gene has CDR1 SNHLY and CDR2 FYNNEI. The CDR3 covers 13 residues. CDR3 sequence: CASRVQAGDTQYF. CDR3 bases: TGTGCCAGCAGAGTCCAGGCCGGAGATACGCAGTATTTT.

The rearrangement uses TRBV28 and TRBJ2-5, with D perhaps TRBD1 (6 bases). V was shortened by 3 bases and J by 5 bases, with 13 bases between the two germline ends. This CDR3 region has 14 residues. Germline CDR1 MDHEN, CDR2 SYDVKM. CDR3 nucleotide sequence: TGTGCCAGCAGTTTTGGACAGAAGGGTGAGACCCAGTACTTC. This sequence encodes CASSFGQKGETQYF.

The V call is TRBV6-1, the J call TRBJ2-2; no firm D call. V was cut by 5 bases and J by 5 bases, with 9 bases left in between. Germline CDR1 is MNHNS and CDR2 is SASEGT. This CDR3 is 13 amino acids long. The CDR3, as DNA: TGTGCCAGCAGTAACGGACGTACCGGGGAGCTGTTTTTT. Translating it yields CASSNGRTGELFF.

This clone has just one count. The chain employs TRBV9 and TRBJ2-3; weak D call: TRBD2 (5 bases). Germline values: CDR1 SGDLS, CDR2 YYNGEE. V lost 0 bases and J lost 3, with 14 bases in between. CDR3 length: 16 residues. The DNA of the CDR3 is TGTGCCAGCAGCGTAGTTCCTAGCTTCCCTACAGATACGCAGTATTTT. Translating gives CASSVVPSFPTDTQYF. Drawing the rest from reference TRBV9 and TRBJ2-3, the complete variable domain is DSGVTQTPKHLITATGQRVTLRCSPRSGDLSVYWYQQSLDQGLQFLIQYYNGEERAKGNILERFSAQQFPDLHSELNLSSLELGDSALYFCASSVVPSFPTDTQYFGPGTRLTVL.

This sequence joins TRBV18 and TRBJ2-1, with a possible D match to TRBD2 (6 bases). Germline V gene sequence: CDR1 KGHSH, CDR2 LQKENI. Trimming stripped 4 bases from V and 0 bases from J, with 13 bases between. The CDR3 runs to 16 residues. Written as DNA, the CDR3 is TGTGCCAGCTCACTAAAGACTAGTAACTCCTACAATGAGCAGTTCTTC. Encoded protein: CASSLKTSNSYNEQFF.

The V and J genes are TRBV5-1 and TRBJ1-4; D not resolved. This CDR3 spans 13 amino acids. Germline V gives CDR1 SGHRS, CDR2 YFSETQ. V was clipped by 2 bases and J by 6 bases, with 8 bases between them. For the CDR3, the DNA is TGCGCCAGCAGCTTAGGTGATTATGAAAAACTGTTTTTT. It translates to CASSLGDYEKLFF.

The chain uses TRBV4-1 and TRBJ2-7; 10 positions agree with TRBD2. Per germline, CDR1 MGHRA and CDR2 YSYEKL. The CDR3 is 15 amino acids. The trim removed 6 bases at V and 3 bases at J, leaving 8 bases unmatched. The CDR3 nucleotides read TGCGCCAGCAGTTATAGCGGGAGGCAGAGCTACGAGCAGTACTTC. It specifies CASSYSGRQSYEQYF.

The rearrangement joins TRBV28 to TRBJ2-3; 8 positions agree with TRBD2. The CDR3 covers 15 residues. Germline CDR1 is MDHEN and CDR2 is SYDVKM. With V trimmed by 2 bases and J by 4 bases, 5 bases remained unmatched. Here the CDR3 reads CASSLRLAGSDTQYF. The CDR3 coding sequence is TGTGCCAGCAGTTTACGCTTAGCGGGATCAGATACGCAGTATTTT.

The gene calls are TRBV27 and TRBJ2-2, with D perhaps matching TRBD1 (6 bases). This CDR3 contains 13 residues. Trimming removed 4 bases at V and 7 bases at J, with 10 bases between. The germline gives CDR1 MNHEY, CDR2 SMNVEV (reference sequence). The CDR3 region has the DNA TGTGCCAGCAGTTACAGGGTGGTCGGGGAGCTGTTTTTT. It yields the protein CASSYRVVGELFF.

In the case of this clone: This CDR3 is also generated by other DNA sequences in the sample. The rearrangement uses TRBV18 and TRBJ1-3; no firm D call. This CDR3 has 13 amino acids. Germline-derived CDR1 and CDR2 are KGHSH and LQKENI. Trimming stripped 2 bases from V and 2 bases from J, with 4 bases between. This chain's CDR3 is CASSPGAGNTIYF. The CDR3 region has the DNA TGTGCCAGCTCACCAGGCGCTGGAAACACCATATATTTT.